These 8 T cell receptor beta chains share one sample of origin, sequenced in a study of shared clonotypes between healthy human individuals (dated by TCRdb to the early 2020s). Library method: the immunoSEQ multiplex PCR assay. TCRdb carries this immuneACCESS record with in-frame sequences only. Its versions omit some clonotypes, under half of them owing to an unresolved V gene in the studies checked, with the rest unexplained. This sample lists about 610,000 clones; approximately 97% were detected once. The top ten hold 0.055% to 0.07% of the sample. Sequencing input: naive CD4+ T cells sorted from blood. The cell subset or site tag for this specimen amounts to: CD45RA+ positively selected. The receptors here all came from a woman in her 30s in good health.

The chain carries TRBV28 and TRBJ2-6, with 12 bases matching TRBD1. V lost 3 bases and J lost 3; bases outside the gene matches: 9. Germline CDR1 reads MDHEN; CDR2 reads SYDVKM. The CDR3 spans 19 residues. CDR3 region: CASSLSGTGGAYGANVLTF. The CDR3 bases are TGTGCCAGCAGTTTGTCCGGGACAGGGGGCGCGTATGGGGCCAACGTCCTGACTTTC.

The rearrangement links TRBV6-6 to TRBJ1-2; D is undetermined. V was shortened by 2 bases and J by 6 bases, with 7 bases between the two germline ends. The CDR3 runs 12 residues. Germline V lookup: CDR1 MNHNY, CDR2 SVGAGI (reference sequence). This CDR3 reads CASSYRYDGYTF. CDR3 DNA: TGTGCCAGCAGTTACCGGTACGATGGCTACACCTTC.

V and J are TRBV10-1 and TRBJ2-3, with D uncertain. This CDR3 comprises 15 residues. V was trimmed by 2 bases and J by 1 base, leaving 10 bases between them. Germline CDR1 WNHNN, CDR2 SYGVQD (reference sequence). This CDR3 reads CASSEGGIGTDTQYF. CDR3 nucleotides: TGCGCCAGCAGTGAGGGCGGCATCGGCACAGATACGCAGTATTTT.

The rearrangement joins TRBV4-1 to TRBJ2-1; 10 nucleotides match TRBD1. CDR3 length equals 15 residues. The germline V gene has CDR1 MGHRA and CDR2 YSYEKL. V shed 6 bases and J 7 bases; nucleotides not matched to a gene: 9. In DNA, the CDR3 is TGCGCCAGCAGGACAAGGGACAGGGGAGGAAATGAGCAGTTCTTC. It specifies CASRTRDRGGNEQFF.

V usage is TRBV11-2 and J usage is TRBJ2-7; D not certain. V lost 5 bases and J lost 3, with 11 bases in between. The CDR3 runs to 13 residues. CDR1 SGHAT and CDR2 FQNNGV come from the germline V gene. The CDR3, as DNA: TGTGCCAGCAGCCTCACAGAAATCTACGAGCAGTACTTC. Amino acids: CASSLTEIYEQYF.

The chain couples TRBV14 to TRBJ2-5; D is ambiguous. V lost 4 bases to trimming and J lost 5 bases, with 8 bases between them. This CDR3 spans 12 amino acids. CDR1 SGHDN and CDR2 FVKESK come from the germline V gene. The chain's CDR3 is CASSPNWETQYF. The CDR3 coding sequence is TGTGCCAGCAGCCCGAATTGGGAGACCCAGTACTTC.

This sequence joins TRBV28 and TRBJ2-1; 8 positions agree with TRBD2. Germline assignment: CDR1 MDHEN and CDR2 SYDVKM. V trimming: 7 bases; J trimming: 6 bases; junction bases outside the gene matches: 11. This CDR3 comprises 15 residues. The CDR3 region has the DNA TGTGCCAGCACCAAACTTAGCGGGATCGGCAATGAGCAGTTCTTC. Its translation is CASTKLSGIGNEQFF. The full variable domain, in which reference TRBV28 and TRBJ2-1 provide the parts outside the CDR3, is DVKVTQSSRYLVKRTGEKVFLECVQDMDHENMFWYRQDPGLGLRLIYFSYDVKMKEKGDIPEGYSVSREKKERFSLILESASTNQTSMYLCASTKLSGIGNEQFFGPGTRLTVL.

V is TRBV6-1 and J is TRBJ1-5; D might be TRBD1 (6 bases). The CDR3 spans 16 residues. V lost 4 bases and J lost 0, with 13 bases in between. CDR1 and CDR2 (germline): MNHNS, SASEGT. The CDR3 loop is CASSGYAGHSNQPQHF. CDR3 nucleotide sequence: TGTGCCAGCAGTGGTTATGCGGGACATAGCAATCAGCCCCAGCATTTT.